This T cell receptor (beta chain) originates from a study of T cells after yellow fever vaccination (dated by TCRdb to about 2019). Some background on the complete study: Libraries from fractions with low cell numbers were prepared with the SMART-Seq v4 Ultra Low Input RNA kit. Blood was collected at multiple timepoints before and after primary and secondary immunization, and bulk PBMC replicates and cell subsets were isolated. The cohort comprised two healthy male donors, one aged 18 to 29 and one aged 30 to 40 years. To track T-cell clones before and after primary and booster YFV17D yellow fever vaccination, bulk TCR alpha and beta repertoires were sequenced longitudinally. Study-wide conclusions, independent of this receptor: Because the study included only a couple of donors, the extent to which the findings can be generalized is limited. Compared with the primary T-cell response, the secondary T-cell response was weaker but faster, peaking on day 5 rather than day 15. Most clones expanded after primary vaccination (approximately 97% of CD4 and 80% to 90% of CD8) were re-detected after the booster, suggesting that broad memory maintenance occurred. Computational filtering was needed because FACS-sorted repertoires could contain abundant contaminating clonotypes from the bulk population. A small share of clonotypes occurred in both CD4 and CD8 compartments, likely arising from convergent recombination.

On this clonotype itself: Its recognized antigen is unknown. Qualities for individual bases were not recorded, and no much larger clone is one base off.

CDR1 and CDR2 are drawn from the germline V gene: SGHAT, FQNNGV. The junction carries 15 bases between V and J, which are trimmed by 3 bases and 8 bases respectively. From the cysteine up to the phenylalanine, the CDR3 has a length of 14 residues. Just the 42-base CDR3 DNA is kept, in frame starting at base 1. Synthesis of TCR cDNA relied on 5'RACE template switching, a step that introduced a universal primer site along with unique molecular identifiers. Priming for cDNA synthesis came from both the TCR alpha and TCR beta constant segments. Two PCR steps were used to amplify libraries, with sample barcodes and sequencing adapters being added in the second step. Libraries were sequenced on Illumina HiSeq 2500 (2x100 bp) or NovaSeq (2x150 bp). The paper's data handling went like this. MIGEC was used to demultiplex reads and collapse the reads into UMI consensus sequences, and MiXCR was used for V(D)J alignment. Using edgeR on replicate PBMC samples, clonotypes were called vaccine-responding if FDR was below 0.01 and the log2 fold change was above 5 up to day 15. Each bulk clonotype was labeled CD4 or CD8 based on which sequenced repertoire, CD4 or CD8, contained the clonotype at higher abundance. TCRdb itself trimmed the public reads at Q25 with fastp, ran MiXCR and retained productive beta chains. Here each entry gathers all rows of one CDR3 protein and keeps the most common genes and DNA. The V and J calls shown here were made by TCRdb, not taken from the authors' results. The sample records about 400,000 distinct CDR3 sequences, approximately 10% of which are singletons. The ten biggest clones cover less than 20% of the sample.

This specimen's treatment or condition label, interpreted: live attenuated yellow fever vaccine strain. At each blood-draw timepoint, two biological replicates of bulk PBMCs were collected. A standard Ficoll-Paque protocol was used to isolate PBMCs from peripheral blood. TriZol was used to extract RNA from bulk PBMCs, CD4 and CD8 fractions, and dextramer-positive and dextramer-negative fractions. The V and J segments used are TRBV11-2 and TRBJ2-3; no D segment can be confidently identified. The specimen comprised PBMCs, sampled on the day of the first yellow fever vaccination. The sequence was obtained from a man between 18 and 29 years old who received the YFV17D yellow fever vaccine. CDR3 protein: CASSLGLDRGTQYF. The nucleotide sequence reads TGTGCCAGCAGCTTGGGCCTTGATAGAGGTACGCAGTATTTT.